These 9 T cell receptor beta chains were sequenced from one sample in a study of tumor and adjacent non-tumor tissue in lung cancer. TCRbeta libraries were built with three rounds of nested PCR, modified from ARM-PCR. TCRdb processed the multiplex PCR reads anew with MiXCR; each CDR3 protein has one entry. Of some 80,000 distinct CDR3 sequences listed, roughly 72% are singletons. No cell sorting was done before RNA was extracted from the tissue. Sequencing used lung tumor tissue. These receptors came from a woman aged 35 to 49 with non-small cell lung cancer.

With respect to this clonotype: Germline and junction disagree at one end, which may indicate a read error. The CDR3 nucleotides are TGCGCAAGCAGCGGCATAACAGATACGCAGTATTTT. This gives the protein CASSGITDTQYF. The chain combines TRBV4-1 with TRBJ2-3; possible D gene TRBD2, 5 bases. Germline CDR1 MGHRA, CDR2 YSYEKL. CDR3 length: 12 amino acids.

With regard to this clonotype: An end of the junction differs from the germline gene, which may be a read error. CDR3 sequence reads: CRARLGTGLGKLFF. DNA of the CDR3: TGCAGAGCTAGACTTGGGACAGGGCTTGGAAAACTGTTTTTT. The chain joins TRBV20-1 to TRBJ1-4; 9 bases align to TRBD1. CDR3 length: 14 amino acids. Germline CDR1 reads DFQATT; CDR2 reads SNEGSKA (reference sequence).

As regards this clonotype: Since no conserved phenylalanine or tryptophan closes the CDR3, a read error is the likely cause. The CDR3 region has the DNA TGTGCCAGCACCATGCAGGGGAGGGTTGGCTACACCCTC. Protein sequence: CASTMQGRVGYTL. This chain connects TRBV28 to TRBJ1-2, with D perhaps TRBD1 (6 bases). V gave up 7 bases and J gave up 7 bases, with 16 bases separating them. CDR3 length equals 13 residues. CDR1 MDHEN and CDR2 SYDVKM come from the germline V gene.

The V gene is TRBV20-1, the J gene TRBJ2-5; possible D gene TRBD2, 6 bases. The V gene's germline CDR1 is DFQATT and CDR2 SNEGSKA (reference sequence). The V gene lost 1 base and the J gene lost 5 bases, with 23 bases spanning the gap. The CDR3 contains 17 residues. This chain's CDR3 is CSARVGSGRTGRETQYF. In nucleotides, the CDR3 is TGCAGTGCTAGAGTTGGTAGCGGAAGGACGGGTAGGGAGACCCAGTACTTC.

With regard to this clonotype: Without the conserved terminal phenylalanine or tryptophan, this CDR3 likely stems from a read error. This rearrangement joins TRBV11-2 to TRBJ2-3, with TRBD2 matching over 8 bases. CDR3 length: 14 amino acids. Germline V gene sequence: CDR1 SGHAT, CDR2 FQNNGV. Written as DNA, the CDR3 is TGTGCCAGCAGCTTACGGGACGGGGGGGATACTCAGTATATT. The encoded protein is CASSLRDGGDTQYI.

Concerning this clonotype itself: A much larger clone lies a single base off, so this may be a read error. The V call is TRBV12-3 or TRBV12-4, the J call TRBJ2-3; no clear D gene. There are 15 residues in the CDR3. Between the trimmed V and J ends, which lost 8 bases and 14 bases, there was a span of 29 bases. CDR3 residues: CASLIPTEGPDARYF. As DNA, the CDR3 is TGTGCCAGCTTAATCCCGACCGAAGGCCCGGACGCGCGGTATTTT.

Note on this clonotype: One junction end does not reproduce the germline sequence, and a read error may be involved. The rearrangement links TRBV20-1 to TRBJ1-5, with a tentative D call TRBD1 (5 bases). Per germline, CDR1 DFQATT and CDR2 SNEGSKA (reference sequence). This CDR3 has 15 residues. The CDR3 here is CSATPQAYYNQSQHF. CDR3 nucleotides: TGCAGTGCTACCCCACAGGCCTATTACAATCAGTCCCAGCACTTT.

On this clonotype: Because it lacks the conserved phenylalanine or tryptophan at the end, this CDR3 is likely a read error. J is TRBJ1-5 and V is TRBV6-5; 8 bases are a match to TRBD1. Per the germline V gene, CDR1 is MNHEY and CDR2 is SVGAGI. This CDR3 is 13 amino acids long. The V gene end was trimmed by 7 bases and the J gene end by 6 bases; junction bases not matched to a gene: 5. CDR3 DNA sequence: TGTGCCAGCAAGTCAGGGGGCATTCAGCCCCAGCATGTT. Amino acids: CASKSGGIQPQHV.

This chain's CDR3 is CASILTNPEEAFF. In DNA form, the CDR3 reads TGTGCCAGCATCCTCACAAACCCGGAAGAAGCTTTCTTT. The chain combines TRBV7-9 with TRBJ1-1, with D hard to call. The CDR3 has 13 residues. Deletions cut 7 bases from V and 8 bases from J, with 17 bases between. Looked up from germline, CDR1 is SEHNR and CDR2 is FQNEAQ (reference sequence).